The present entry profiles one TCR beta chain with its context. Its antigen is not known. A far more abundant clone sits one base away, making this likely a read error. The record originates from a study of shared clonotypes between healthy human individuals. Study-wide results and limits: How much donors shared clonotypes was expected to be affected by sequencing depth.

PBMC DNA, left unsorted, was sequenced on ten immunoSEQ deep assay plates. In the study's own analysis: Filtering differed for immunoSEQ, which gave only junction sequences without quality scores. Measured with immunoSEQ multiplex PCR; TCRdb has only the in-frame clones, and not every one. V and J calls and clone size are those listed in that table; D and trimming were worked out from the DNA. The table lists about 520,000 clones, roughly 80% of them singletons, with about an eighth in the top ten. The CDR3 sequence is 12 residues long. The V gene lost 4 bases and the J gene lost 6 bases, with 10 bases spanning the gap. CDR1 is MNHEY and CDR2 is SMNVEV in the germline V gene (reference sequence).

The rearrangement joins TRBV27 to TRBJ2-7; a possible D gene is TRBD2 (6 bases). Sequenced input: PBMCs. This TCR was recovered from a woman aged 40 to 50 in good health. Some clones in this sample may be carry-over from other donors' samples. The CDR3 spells CASSSMGGEQYF. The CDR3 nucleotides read TGTGCCAGCAGTTCCATGGGGGGCGAGCAGTACTTC.